This T cell receptor (beta chain) was profiled in a study of CD8 T cells in Susac syndrome (dated by TCRdb to the late 2010s). Notes on the research overall: Whether CD8+ T cell activation and differentiation in Susac syndrome was antigen driven was tested using repertoire sequencing. The study compared CD8+ T cell repertoire clonality among about a dozen healthy donors, approximately 14 Susac syndrome patients and roughly 15 multiple sclerosis patients.

RNA was extracted using the RNeasy kit, and roughly 0.5 to 1 microgram was reverse transcribed with random hexamers. The immunoSEQ multiplex PCR assay, which covers 54 Vbeta and 13 Jbeta segments, was used to amplify TCR beta CDR3 regions. PCR amplification bias was corrected by using a synthetic template baseline for primer optimization and computational correction. The study's own analysis went as follows. Only productive sequences were kept, with reads annotated to V, D and J genes according to IMGT and analyzed in immunoSEQ Analyzer. Clonality was calculated as one minus the Shannon entropy normalized by log2 of the number of productive unique sequences. For each patient and control, public and private clones were evaluated among the 100 most prevalent clones. Clones were defined as Susac-specific if absent from the healthy and MS cohorts, from 1052 published viral clones and from other ImmuneACCESS disease sequences. TCRdb redid the processing of the public reads, applying fastp at Q25 and MiXCR, and retained in-frame beta chains. CDR3 protein duplicates are merged, each entry listing the most common genes and DNA. The V and J calls and clone size come from TCRdb's table, not from the authors' own analysis. The sample table contains some 400,000 distinct CDR3 sequences; only one count was recorded for approximately 85% of them. The biggest ten clones account for approximately 0.12% of the sample.

Peripheral blood CD8+ and CD4+ T cells from healthy donors, Susac syndrome patients and multiple sclerosis patients were profiled using high-throughput TCR beta sequencing. The multiple sclerosis controls were treatment-naive patients whose relapsing-remitting disease, either stable or active, fulfilled the revised McDonald criteria. Bulk CD8+ and CD4+ T cells were purified magnetically by negative isolation, whereas CD8+ TEMRA cells were enriched by FACS. Blood was drawn into EDTA tubes, processed within 24 hours, and PBMCs were isolated by density gradient centrifugation. PBMCs intended for TCR sequencing were cryopreserved in liquid nitrogen and thawed later in a water bath at 37 degrees C. The sorted or isolated CD4+, CD8+ and CD8+ TEMRA cells reached a purity of at least 90%. The CDR3 spans 14 residues, from the cysteine through the phenylalanine. Only the CDR3 DNA is retained, 42 bases long and in frame from the first base. CDR1 and CDR2 are read off the germline V gene as MNHNS and SASEGT. V loses 4 bases of germline sequence and J loses 8 bases, and the interval between the two ends is 17 bases.

The paper's findings and limits, for the study overall: The number of individuals in the TCR sequencing and HLA analysis was acknowledged as relatively small.

This clonotype occurred a few times. It has no known antigen specificity. Base-call qualities are not available, and no considerably larger clone is one nucleotide away. Recombination linked TRBV6-1 to TRBJ1-2, and perhaps TRBD1 as D gene, on 6 matching bases. The sequence derives from a human donor with multiple sclerosis. The specimen sequenced was CD8+ T cells from PBMCs. The nucleotide sequence reads TGTGCCAGCAGTGTCTCCGAGACAGGAAGCGGCTACACCTTC. It specifies CASSVSETGSGYTF.